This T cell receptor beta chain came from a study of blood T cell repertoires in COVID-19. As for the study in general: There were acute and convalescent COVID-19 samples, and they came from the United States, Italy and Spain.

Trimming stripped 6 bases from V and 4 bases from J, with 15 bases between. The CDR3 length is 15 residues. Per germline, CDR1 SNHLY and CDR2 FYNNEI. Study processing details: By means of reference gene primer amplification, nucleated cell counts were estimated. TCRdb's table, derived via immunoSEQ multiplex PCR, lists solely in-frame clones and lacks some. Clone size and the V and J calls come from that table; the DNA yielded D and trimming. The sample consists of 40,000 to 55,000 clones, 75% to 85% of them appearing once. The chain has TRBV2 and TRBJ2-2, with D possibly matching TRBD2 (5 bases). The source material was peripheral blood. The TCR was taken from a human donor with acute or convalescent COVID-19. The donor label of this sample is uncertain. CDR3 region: CASSPHPGGTGELFF. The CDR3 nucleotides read TGTGCCAGCAGCCCCCATCCAGGAGGCACCGGGGAGCTGTTTTTT. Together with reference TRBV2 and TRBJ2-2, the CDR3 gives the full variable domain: EPEVTQTPSHQVTQMGQEVILRCVPISNHLYFYWYRQILGQKVEFLVSFYNNEISEKSEIFDDQFSVERPDGSNFTLKIRSTKLEDSAMYFCASSPHPGGTGELFFGEGSRLTVL.